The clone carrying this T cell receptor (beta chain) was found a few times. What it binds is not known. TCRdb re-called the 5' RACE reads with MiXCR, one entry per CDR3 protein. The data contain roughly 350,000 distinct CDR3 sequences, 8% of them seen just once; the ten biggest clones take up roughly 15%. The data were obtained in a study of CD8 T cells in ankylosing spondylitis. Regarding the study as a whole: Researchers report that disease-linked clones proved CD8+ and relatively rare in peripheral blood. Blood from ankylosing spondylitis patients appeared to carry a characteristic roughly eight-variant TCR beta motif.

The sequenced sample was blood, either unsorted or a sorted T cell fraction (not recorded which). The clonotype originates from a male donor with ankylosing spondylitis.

The CDR3 DNA reads TGCGCCAGCAGACAGGGCGATCAGCCCCAGCATTTT. Translated: CASRQGDQPQHF. The rearrangement uses TRBV10-2 and TRBJ1-5; D possibly corresponds to TRBD1 (6 bases). The CDR3 has 12 residues. Germline loops: CDR1 WSHSY, CDR2 SAAADI. V gave up 6 bases and J gave up 5 bases, with 8 bases separating them.